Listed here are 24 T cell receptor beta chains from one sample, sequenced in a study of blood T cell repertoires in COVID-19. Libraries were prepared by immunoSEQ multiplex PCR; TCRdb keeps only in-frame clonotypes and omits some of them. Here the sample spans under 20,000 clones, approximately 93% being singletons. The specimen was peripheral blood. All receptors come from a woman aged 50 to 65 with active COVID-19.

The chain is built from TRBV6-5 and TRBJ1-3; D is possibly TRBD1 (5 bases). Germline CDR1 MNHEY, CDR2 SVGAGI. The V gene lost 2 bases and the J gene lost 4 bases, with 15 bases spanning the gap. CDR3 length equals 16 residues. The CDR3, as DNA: TGTGCCAGCAGTTACCTGAAAGGGGCTGTCGGAAACACCATATATTTT. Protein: CASSYLKGAVGNTIYF.

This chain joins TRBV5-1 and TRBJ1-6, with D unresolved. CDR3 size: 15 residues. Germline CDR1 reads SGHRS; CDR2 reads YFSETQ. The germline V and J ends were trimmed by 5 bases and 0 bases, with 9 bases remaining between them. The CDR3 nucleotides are TGCGCCAGCAGACCCGACTCCTCCTATAATTCACCCCTCCACTTT. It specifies CASRPDSSYNSPLHF. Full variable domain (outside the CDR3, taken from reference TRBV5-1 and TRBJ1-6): KAGVTQTPRYLIKTRGQQVTLSCSPISGHRSVSWYQQTPGQGLQFLFEYFSETQRNKGNFPGRFSGRQFSNSRSEMNVSTLELGDSALYLCASRPDSSYNSPLHFGNGTRLTVT.

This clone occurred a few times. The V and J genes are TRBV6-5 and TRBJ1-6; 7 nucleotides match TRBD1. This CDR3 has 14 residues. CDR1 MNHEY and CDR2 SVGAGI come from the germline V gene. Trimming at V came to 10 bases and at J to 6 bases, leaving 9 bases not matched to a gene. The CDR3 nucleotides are TGTGCCACCCCCAGGGGGAGTGGTAATTCACCCCTCCACTTT. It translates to CATPRGSGNSPLHF.

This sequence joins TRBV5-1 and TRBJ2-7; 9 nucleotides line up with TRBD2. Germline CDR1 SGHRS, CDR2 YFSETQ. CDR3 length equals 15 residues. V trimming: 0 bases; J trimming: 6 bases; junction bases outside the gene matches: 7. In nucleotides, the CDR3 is TGCGCCAGCAGCTTGGGGGGACTAGCAGGAGGCGAGCAGTACTTC. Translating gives CASSLGGLAGGEQYF.

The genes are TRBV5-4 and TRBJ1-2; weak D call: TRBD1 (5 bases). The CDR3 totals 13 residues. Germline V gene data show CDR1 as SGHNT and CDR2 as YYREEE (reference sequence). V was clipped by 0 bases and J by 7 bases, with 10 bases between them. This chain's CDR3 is CASSLDRIGGYTF. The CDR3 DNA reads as TGTGCCAGCAGCTTGGACAGGATTGGTGGCTACACCTTC.

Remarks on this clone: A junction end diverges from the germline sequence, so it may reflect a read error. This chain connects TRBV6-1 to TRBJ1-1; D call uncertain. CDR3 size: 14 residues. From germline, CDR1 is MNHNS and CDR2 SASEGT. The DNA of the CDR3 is TGTGCCAGCAGAGAAGGATCCAAGGAGACTGAAGCTTTCTTT. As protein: CASREGSKETEAFF.

CDR3 region: CASSRLGGGSYNEQFF. CDR3 nucleotide sequence: TGTGCCAGCAGTCGACTGGGCGGAGGCTCCTACAATGAGCAGTTCTTC. V is TRBV6-6 and J is TRBJ2-1; D is possibly TRBD2 (5 bases). V lost 5 bases, J lost 0 bases, and 14 bases lay in between. The CDR3 sequence is 16 residues long. The germline CDR1 and CDR2 sequences are MNHNY and SVGAGI (reference sequence).

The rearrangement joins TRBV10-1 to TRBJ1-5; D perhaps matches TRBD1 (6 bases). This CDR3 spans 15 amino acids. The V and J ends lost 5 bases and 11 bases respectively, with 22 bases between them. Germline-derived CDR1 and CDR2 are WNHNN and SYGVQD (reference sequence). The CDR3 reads CASSRTASSFGAQHF. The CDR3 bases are TGCGCCAGCAGTCGGACAGCGAGTTCCTTTGGGGCCCAGCATTTT.

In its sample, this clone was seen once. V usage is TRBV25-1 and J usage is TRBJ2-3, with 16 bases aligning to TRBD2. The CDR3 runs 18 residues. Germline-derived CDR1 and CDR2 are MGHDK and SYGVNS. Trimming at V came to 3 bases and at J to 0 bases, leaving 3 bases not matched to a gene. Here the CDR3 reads CASSEGLAGGPSTDTQYF. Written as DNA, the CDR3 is TGTGCCAGCAGTGAGGGACTAGCGGGAGGGCCTAGCACAGATACGCAGTATTTT. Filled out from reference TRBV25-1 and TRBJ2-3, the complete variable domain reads EADIYQTPRYLVIGTGKKITLECSQTMGHDKMYWYQQDPGMELHLIHYSYGVNSTEKGDLSSESTVSRIRTEHFPLTLESARPSHTSQYLCASSEGLAGGPSTDTQYFGPGTRLTVL.

The CDR3 loop is CASSVRPSGGGYTF. CDR3 coding DNA: TGTGCCAGCAGCGTTCGCCCGTCAGGAGGAGGCTACACCTTC. The rearrangement joins TRBV9 to TRBJ1-2; D ambiguous. From germline, CDR1 is SGDLS and CDR2 YYNGEE. The CDR3 is 14 amino acids. Deletions cut 2 bases from V and 8 bases from J, with 16 bases between. The whole variable domain, filled in from reference TRBV9 and TRBJ1-2, reads DSGVTQTPKHLITATGQRVTLRCSPRSGDLSVYWYQQSLDQGLQFLIQYYNGEERAKGNILERFSAQQFPDLHSELNLSSLELGDSALYFCASSVRPSGGGYTFGSGTRLTVV.

The CDR3 DNA reads TGTGCCAGCAGCCCGACAGTCTACAACGAGCAGTACTTC. It translates to CASSPTVYNEQYF. The chain combines TRBV12-3 or TRBV12-4 with TRBJ2-7; tentative D call: TRBD1 (5 bases). The CDR3 covers 13 residues. Trimming stripped 6 bases from V and 5 bases from J, with 14 bases between.

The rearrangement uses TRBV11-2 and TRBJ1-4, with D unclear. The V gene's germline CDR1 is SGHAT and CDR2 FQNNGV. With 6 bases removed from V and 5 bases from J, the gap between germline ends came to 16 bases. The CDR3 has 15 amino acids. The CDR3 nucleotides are TGTGCCAGCAGTCCCAGTGGAGCGTCAAATGAAAAACTGTTTTTT. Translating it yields CASSPSGASNEKLFF.

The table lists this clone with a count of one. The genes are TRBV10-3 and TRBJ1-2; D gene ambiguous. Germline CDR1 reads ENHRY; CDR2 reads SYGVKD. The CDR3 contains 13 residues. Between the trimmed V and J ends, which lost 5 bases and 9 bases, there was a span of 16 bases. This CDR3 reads CAISPREDFRYTF. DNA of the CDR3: TGTGCCATCAGTCCTAGAGAAGATTTTCGCTACACCTTC.

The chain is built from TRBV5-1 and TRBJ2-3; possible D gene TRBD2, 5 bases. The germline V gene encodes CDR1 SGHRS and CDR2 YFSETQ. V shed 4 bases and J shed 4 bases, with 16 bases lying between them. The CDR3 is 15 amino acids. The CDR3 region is CASSDGTSYADTQYF. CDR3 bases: TGCGCCAGCAGCGACGGCACTAGTTATGCAGATACGCAGTATTTT.

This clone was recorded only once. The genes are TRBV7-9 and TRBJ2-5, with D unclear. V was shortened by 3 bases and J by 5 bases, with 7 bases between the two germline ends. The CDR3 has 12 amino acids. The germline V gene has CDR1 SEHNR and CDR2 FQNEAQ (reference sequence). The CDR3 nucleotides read TGTGCCAGCAGCTTTGTTCCGGAGACCCAGTACTTC. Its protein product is CASSFVPETQYF. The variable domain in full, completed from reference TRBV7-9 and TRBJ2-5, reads DTGVSQNPRHKITKRGQNVTFRCDPISEHNRLYWYRQTLGQGPEFLTYFQNEAQLEKSRLLSDRFSAERPKGSFSTLEIQRTEQGDSAMYLCASSFVPETQYFGPGTRLLVL.

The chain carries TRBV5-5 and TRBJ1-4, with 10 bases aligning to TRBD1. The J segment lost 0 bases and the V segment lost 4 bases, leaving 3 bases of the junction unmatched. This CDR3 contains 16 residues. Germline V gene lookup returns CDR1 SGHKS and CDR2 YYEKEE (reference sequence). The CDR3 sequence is CASSRGQGATNEKLFF. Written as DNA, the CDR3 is TGTGCCAGCAGCCGAGGACAGGGGGCAACTAATGAAAAACTGTTTTTT.

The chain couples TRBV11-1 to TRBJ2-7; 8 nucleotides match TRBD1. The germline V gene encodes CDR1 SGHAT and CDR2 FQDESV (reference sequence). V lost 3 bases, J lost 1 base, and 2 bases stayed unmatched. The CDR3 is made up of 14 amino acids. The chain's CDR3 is CASSFTGGSYEQYF. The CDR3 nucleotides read TGTGCCAGCAGCTTTACAGGGGGTTCCTACGAGCAGTACTTC.

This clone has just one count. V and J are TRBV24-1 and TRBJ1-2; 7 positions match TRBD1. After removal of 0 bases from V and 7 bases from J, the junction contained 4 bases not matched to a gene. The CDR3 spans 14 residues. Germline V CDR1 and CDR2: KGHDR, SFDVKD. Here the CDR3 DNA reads TGTGCCACCAGTGATTTGCCGACAGGGTCTGGCTACACCTTC. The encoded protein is CATSDLPTGSGYTF.

This CDR3 is CASSGVGNSYEQYF. In DNA form, the CDR3 reads TGCGCCAGCAGCGGGGTCGGGAACTCCTACGAGCAGTACTTC. V and J are TRBV10-1 and TRBJ2-7; a weak D match, TRBD2 (5 bases). The CDR3 length is 14 residues. Trimming cost V 6 bases and J 0 bases, with 12 bases left between them. CDR1 is WNHNN and CDR2 is SYGVQD in the germline V gene (reference sequence).

The chain's CDR3 is CASSYSGRSTDTQYF. DNA for the CDR3: TGTGCCAGCAGTTACTCGGGCAGGAGCACAGATACGCAGTATTTT. The chain is built from TRBV6-5 and TRBJ2-3; D not certain. CDR3 size: 15 residues. Between the trimmed V and J ends, which lost 0 bases and 0 bases, there was a span of 7 bases. Germline values: CDR1 MNHEY, CDR2 SVGAGI.

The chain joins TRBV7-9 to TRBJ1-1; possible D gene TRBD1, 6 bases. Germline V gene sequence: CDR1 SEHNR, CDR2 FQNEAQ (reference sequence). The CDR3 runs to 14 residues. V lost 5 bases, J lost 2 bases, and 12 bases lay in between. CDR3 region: CASSPQGKNTEAFF. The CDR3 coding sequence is TGTGCCAGCAGCCCACAGGGAAAAAACACTGAAGCTTTCTTT.

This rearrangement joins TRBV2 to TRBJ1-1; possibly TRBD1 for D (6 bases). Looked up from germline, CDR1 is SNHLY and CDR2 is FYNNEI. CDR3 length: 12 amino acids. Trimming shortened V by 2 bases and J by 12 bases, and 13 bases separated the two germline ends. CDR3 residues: CASSEPDSSPFF. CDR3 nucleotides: TGTGCCAGCAGTGAACCGGACAGTTCTCCTTTCTTT.

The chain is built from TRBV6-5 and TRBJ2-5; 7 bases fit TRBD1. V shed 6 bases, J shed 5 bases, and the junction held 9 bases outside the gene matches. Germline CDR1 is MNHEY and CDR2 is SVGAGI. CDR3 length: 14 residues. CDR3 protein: CASSRDSPDETQYF. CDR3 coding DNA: TGTGCCAGCAGCCGGGACAGCCCGGACGAGACCCAGTACTTC.

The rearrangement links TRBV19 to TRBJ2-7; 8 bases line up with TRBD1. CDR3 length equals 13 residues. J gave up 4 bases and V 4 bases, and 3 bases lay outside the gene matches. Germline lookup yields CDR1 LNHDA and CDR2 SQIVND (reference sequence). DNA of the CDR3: TGTGCCAGTAGTAATGACAGGGGTTACGAGCAGTACTTC. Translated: CASSNDRGYEQYF.